This T cell receptor (beta chain) stems from a study of shared clonotypes between healthy human individuals (dated by TCRdb to between 2020 and 2021). In the study overall: The cohort comprised a couple of women and a few men aged 18 to 49 years. For each donor, CD4 naive and CD4 memory were each run on three plates, CD8 naive on two plates, and CD8 memory on one plate. To estimate repertoire size and how much clonotypes are shared between individuals, the study performed deep sequencing of blood TCR repertoires from a few healthy adults. Libraries were prepared and TCR repertoires were sequenced by different laboratories using diverse techniques, in order to increase sequencing depth and limit assay-specific biases. Per donor, leukapheresis produced somewhere between about 0.94 and 10 billion PBMCs. General study outcomes and caveats: Pairwise subsampling led to the expectation that sequencing depth would affect the degree of clonotype sharing among donors. Larger estimated clonotype richness was generally found for naive subsets than for memory subsets. Because the study included a small number of donors, the genetic and exposure-history diversity represented was limited. Across a handful of donors, around 5% of naive CD4, approximately 3.5% of naive CD8, 2% to 2.5% of memory CD4, and under 0.45% of memory CD8 clonotypes were shared. Compared with non-shared clonotypes, clonotypes shared by all four sorted-subset donors had higher generation probabilities. Only blood was sampled, and tissue TCR repertoires likely differ from those in blood. Incomplete sequencing was indicated by rarefaction of sorted-subset datasets, despite the large sequencing depth.

Donors were healthy HIV-negative adults with no recently reported acute infections or vaccinations. All donors were Caucasian adults living in Nashville, Tennessee, USA. CD4+ T cells were enriched by magnetic negative selection; naive cells were then positively selected on CD45RA, and the negative fraction formed the memory subset. Blood was obtained by leukapheresis, after which PBMCs were separated by Ficoll-Histopaque density gradient centrifugation and cryopreserved in liquid nitrogen vapor phase. Analytical flow cytometry was used to check the purity and quantity of each magnetically sorted T cell population. From each sorted fraction, genomic DNA was isolated and quantified by UV absorbance on a Nanodrop 2000c. In the germline V gene, CDR1 corresponds to SGHTA and CDR2 to FQGNSA. V sheds 0 bases and J sheds 2 bases, leaving 8 bases between their ends. The CDR3 covers 14 residues, taking in both the cysteine and the phenylalanine. The DNA shown is the 42-base CDR3, in frame from base 1.

Using the deep immunoSEQ assay, multiplex PCR amplified TCR CDR3 regions from genomic DNA. Genomic DNA extracted from each cell subset was distributed evenly over all wells of several immunoSEQ 96-well plates, and each plate served as one replicate. For sorted subsets, approximately 200 ng of genomic DNA, equivalent to 25,000 to 35,000 T cell genomes, went into each replicate PCR. Purified libraries were quantified with a Qubit 3.0 fluorometer, sized on a Bioanalyzer 2100, and re-quantified with the KAPA Library Quantification kit. A separate single-read 150-cycle Illumina NextSeq 550 flow cell was used to sequence each immunoSEQ 96-well plate. Turning to the authors' computational methods: The immunoSEQ output contained only junctional sequences without quality scores, so filtering could not match that applied to full-length reads. Sequences were annotated with PyIR, a Python wrapper for IgBLAST v1.9, using IMGT germline references to assign V/J genes and CDR3. Reads were filtered out if the reads had weak V/J assignments (E-value above 1e-6), no CDR3, stop codons, out-of-frame junctions, or ambiguous translated residues. V3J clonotypes were defined by identical inferred V gene, J gene, and CDR3 amino acid sequence. Percentage overlap between repertoires was calculated by dividing the number of shared unique clonotypes by the size of the smaller repertoire. Richness of each repertoire was evaluated using RTK rarefaction, the Chao1 estimator, and Recon v2.1 estimates of unobserved clonotypes. For all TCRbeta clonotypes obtained by the gDNA method from a few donors, generation probabilities were computed with OLGA. The table comes from immuneACCESS by way of TCRdb, which keeps in-frame sequences with V and J called. Part of the clones is missing from these tables; in studies checked, under half for an unresolved V gene and the rest for unknown reasons. The DNA was the basis for D and trimming; V, J and clone size are from that table. The table for this sample lists about 2.3 million clones; 93% of them were counted only once. The ten largest clones capture roughly 0.36% of the sample.

In regard to this clone: Its antigen has not been determined. The record has no base qualities; no much larger clone is one base away. In the same sample, other DNA sequences code for this CDR3.

Sequenced sample: naive CD4+ T cells from PBMCs. The sample's cell subset or site label is to be understood as: CD45RA+ positively selected. The chain is encoded by TRBV7-2 joined to TRBJ2-7; a tentative D call is TRBD1 (5 bases match). This receptor was taken from a man younger than 35 in good health. Some clones in this sample may be carry-over from other donors' samples. This receptor carries the CDR3 CASSLAGPPYEQYF. The bases are TGTGCCAGCAGCTTAGCGGGGCCTCCCTACGAGCAGTACTTC.